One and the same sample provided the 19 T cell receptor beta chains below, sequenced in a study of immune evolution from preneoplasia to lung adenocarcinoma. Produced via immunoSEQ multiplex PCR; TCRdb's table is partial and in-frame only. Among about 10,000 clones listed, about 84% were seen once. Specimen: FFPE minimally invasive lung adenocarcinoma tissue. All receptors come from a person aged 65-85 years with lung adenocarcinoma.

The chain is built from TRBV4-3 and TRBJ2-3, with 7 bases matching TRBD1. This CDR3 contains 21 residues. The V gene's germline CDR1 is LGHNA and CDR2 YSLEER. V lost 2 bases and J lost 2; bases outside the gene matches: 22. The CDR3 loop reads CASSQRGGGSILRRDTDTQYF. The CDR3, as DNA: TGCGCCAGCAGCCAAAGAGGGGGCGGTAGTATTTTACGCCGGGACACAGATACGCAGTATTTT.

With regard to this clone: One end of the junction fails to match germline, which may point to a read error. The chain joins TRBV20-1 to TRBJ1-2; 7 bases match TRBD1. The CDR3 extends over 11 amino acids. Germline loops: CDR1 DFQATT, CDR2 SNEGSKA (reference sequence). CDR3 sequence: CSAPMIGDRLF. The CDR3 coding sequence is TGCAGTGCCCCCATGATAGGGGACAGACTCTTC.

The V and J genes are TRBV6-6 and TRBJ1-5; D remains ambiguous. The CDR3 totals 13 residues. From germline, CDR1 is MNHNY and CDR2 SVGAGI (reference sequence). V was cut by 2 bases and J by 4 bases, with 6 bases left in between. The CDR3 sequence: CASSYGLNQPQHF. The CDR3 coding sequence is TGTGCCAGCAGTTACGGATTAAATCAGCCCCAGCATTTT.

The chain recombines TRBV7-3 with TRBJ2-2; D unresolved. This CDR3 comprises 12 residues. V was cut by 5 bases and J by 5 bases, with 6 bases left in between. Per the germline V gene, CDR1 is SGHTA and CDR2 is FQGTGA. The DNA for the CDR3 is TGTGCCAGCAGCGAAATAACCGGGGAGCTGTTTTTT. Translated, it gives CASSEITGELFF.

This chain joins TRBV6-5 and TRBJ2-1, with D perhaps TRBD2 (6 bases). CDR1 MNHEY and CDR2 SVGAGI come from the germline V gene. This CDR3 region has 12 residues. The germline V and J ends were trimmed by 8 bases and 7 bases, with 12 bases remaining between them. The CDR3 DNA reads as TGTGCCAGCGGCGGGGCGAGAAATGAGCAGTTCTTC. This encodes CASGGARNEQFF.

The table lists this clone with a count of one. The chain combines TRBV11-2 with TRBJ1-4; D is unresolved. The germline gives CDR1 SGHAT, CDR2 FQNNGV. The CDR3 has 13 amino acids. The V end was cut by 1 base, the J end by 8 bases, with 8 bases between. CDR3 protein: CASSLGYPEKLFF. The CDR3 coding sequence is TGTGCCAGCAGCTTAGGGTATCCGGAAAAACTGTTTTTT.

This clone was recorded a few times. CDR3 in DNA: TGTGCCAGCAGCGTGGGACTAGCGGGAGGGGAGCTGTTTTTT. Protein sequence: CASSVGLAGGELFF. The chain uses TRBV7-2 and TRBJ2-2; 13 bases match TRBD2. The CDR3 contains 14 residues. In germline, CDR1 is SGHTA, CDR2 FQGNSA. Trimming removed 5 bases from V and 8 bases from J; junction bases left unmatched: 2.

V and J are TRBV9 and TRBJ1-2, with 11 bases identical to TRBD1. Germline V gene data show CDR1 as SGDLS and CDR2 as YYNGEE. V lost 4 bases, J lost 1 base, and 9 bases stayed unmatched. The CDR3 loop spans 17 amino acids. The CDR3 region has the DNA TGTGCCAGCAGCCTCACACCGGGGACAGGGGGTAACTATGGCTACACCTTC. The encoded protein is CASSLTPGTGGNYGYTF.

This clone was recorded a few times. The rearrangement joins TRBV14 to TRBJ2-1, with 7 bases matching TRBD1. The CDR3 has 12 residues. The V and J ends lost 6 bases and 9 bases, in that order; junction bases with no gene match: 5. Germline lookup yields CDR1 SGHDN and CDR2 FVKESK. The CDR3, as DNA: TGTGCCAGCAGTCAACAGGGGCTTGAGCAGTTCTTC. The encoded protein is CASSQQGLEQFF.

CDR3 protein: CSVPTSGSRSETQYF. The CDR3 region has the DNA TGCAGCGTCCCGACTAGCGGGAGTAGGTCGGAGACCCAGTACTTC. V gene TRBV29-1 combines with J gene TRBJ2-5; TRBD2 matches 12 bases. After removal of 6 bases from V and 5 bases from J, the junction contained 10 bases not matched to a gene. Germline V gene data show CDR1 as SQVTM and CDR2 as ANQGSEA. The CDR3 sequence is 15 residues long.

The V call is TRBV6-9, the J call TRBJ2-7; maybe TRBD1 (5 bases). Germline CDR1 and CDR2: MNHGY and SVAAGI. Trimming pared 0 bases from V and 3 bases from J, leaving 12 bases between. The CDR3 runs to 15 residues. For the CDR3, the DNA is TGTGCCAGCAGTTATTCGGCCAGGGAATTCTACGAGCAGTACTTC. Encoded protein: CASSYSAREFYEQYF.

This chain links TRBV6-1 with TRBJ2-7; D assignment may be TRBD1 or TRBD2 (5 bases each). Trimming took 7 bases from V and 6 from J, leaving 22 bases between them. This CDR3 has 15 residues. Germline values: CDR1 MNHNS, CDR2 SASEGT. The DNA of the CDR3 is TGTGCCAGCACCATCGGGACGGATCCCCCTCTCGAGCAGTACTTC. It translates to CASTIGTDPPLEQYF.

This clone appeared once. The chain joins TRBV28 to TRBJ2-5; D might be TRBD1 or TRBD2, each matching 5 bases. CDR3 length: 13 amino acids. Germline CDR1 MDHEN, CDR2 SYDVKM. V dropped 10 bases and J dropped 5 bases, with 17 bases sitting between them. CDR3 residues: CATSGPNEETQYF. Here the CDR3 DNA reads TGTGCCACCTCGGGACCCAACGAGGAGACCCAGTACTTC.

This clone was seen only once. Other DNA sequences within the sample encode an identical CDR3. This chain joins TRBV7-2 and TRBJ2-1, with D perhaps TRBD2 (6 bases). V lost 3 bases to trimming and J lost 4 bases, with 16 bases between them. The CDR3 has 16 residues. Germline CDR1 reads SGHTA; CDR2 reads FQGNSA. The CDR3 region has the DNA TGTGCCAGCAGCTTGAGGTGGGGCGGGGATTACAATGAGCAGTTCTTC. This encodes CASSLRWGGDYNEQFF.

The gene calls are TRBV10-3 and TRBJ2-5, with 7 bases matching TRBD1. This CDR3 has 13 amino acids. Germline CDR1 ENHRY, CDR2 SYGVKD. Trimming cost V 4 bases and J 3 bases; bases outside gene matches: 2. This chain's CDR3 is CAISGTGKETQYF. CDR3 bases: TGTGCCATCAGTGGGACAGGAAAAGAGACCCAGTACTTC.

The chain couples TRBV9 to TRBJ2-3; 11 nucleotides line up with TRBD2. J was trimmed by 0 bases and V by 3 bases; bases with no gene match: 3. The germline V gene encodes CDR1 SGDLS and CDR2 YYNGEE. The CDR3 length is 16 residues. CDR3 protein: CASSARLAGSTDTQYF. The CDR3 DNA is TGTGCCAGCAGCGCGAGACTAGCGGGGAGCACAGATACGCAGTATTTT.

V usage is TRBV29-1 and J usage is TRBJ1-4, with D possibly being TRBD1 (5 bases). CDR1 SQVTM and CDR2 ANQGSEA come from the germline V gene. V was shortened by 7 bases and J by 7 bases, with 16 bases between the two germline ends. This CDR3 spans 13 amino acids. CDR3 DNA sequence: TGCAGCGCCCGACGGGGCTACGGTGAAAAACTGTTTTTT. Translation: CSARRGYGEKLFF.

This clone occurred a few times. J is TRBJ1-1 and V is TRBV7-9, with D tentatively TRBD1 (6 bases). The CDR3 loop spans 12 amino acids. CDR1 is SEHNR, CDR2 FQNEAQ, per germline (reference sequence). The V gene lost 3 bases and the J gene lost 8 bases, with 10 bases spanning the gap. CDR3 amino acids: CASSFGQTEAFF. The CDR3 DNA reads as TGTGCCAGCAGCTTCGGACAGACCGAAGCTTTCTTT.

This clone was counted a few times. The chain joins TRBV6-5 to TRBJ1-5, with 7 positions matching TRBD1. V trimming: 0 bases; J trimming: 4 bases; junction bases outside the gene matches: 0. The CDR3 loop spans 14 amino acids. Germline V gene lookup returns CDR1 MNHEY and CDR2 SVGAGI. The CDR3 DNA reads TGTGCCAGCAGTTACTCGGGACAGAATCAGCCCCAGCATTTT. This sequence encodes CASSYSGQNQPQHF.